This T cell receptor (beta chain) derives from a study of spatial heterogeneity in lung cancer. Across the whole study: Donation came from 70 or so patients with untreated early-stage non-small cell lung cancer. When available, follow-up PBMC samples taken a median of around 25 months after resection were sequenced. Study outcomes and limitations: Circulating ubiquitous expanded tumor TCRs were observed more frequently at resection than at follow-up.

At least ten counts were recorded for this clonotype. Its target is unknown. Individual TCR cDNA molecules each bore their own unique molecular identifier. Using its own MiXCR run on the 5' RACE reads, TCRdb lists one record per CDR3 protein. The sample gives about 52,000 distinct CDR3 sequences, roughly 7.4% of which show up once; less than 45% is in the top ten. The time point is: blood at routine non-recurrence follow-up after resection. Unsorted samples of tumor, nontumor lung or frozen PBMC had their whole RNA sequenced. Trimming shortened V by 0 bases and J by 3 bases, and 9 bases separated the two germline ends. There are 14 residues in the CDR3. Germline CDR1 is SEHNR and CDR2 is FQNEAQ (reference sequence).

The gene calls are TRBV7-9 and TRBJ2-7; D remains unclear. The clonotype comes from a female donor with early-stage non-small cell lung cancer. Sequences were derived from PBMCs, sampled at follow-up. CDR3 protein: CASSLAARFYEQYF. CDR3 in DNA: TGTGCCAGCAGCTTAGCGGCCCGTTTCTACGAGCAGTACTTC.